A selection of T cell receptor beta chains follows, all from one sample in a study of cytomegalovirus exposure and HLA in healthy donors. The protocol was immunoSEQ multiplex PCR, while the TCRdb copy is restricted to in-frame clones and leaves out a portion. The sample carries some 120,000 clones, 55% to 65% recorded once. Sequenced sample: PBMCs. These receptors all come from a woman aged 25 to 39 in good health and CMV-seronegative. Each CDR3 is given with its conserved first and last residue. The order of the fields is CDR3 length, J gene, clone size, D gene, V gene, CDR3 protein, CDR3 DNA. A D gene is named only where the DNA matches it firmly. Rows may omit the clone size; those that give it use once, few, many or a size class.

13 TRBJ2-1 NA NA TRBV5-1 CASSLGDIRMQFF TGCGCCAGCAGCTTGGGGGACATCAGAATGCAGTTCTTC
15 TRBJ2-7 NA TRBD2 TRBV30 CAWSVTSGNSYEQYF TGTGCCTGGAGTGTAACTAGCGGGAACTCCTACGAGCAGTACTTC
13 TRBJ2-1 NA NA TRBV28 CASSRDFPNEQFF TGTGCCAGCAGCCGGGACTTTCCCAATGAGCAGTTCTTC
16 TRBJ2-7 NA TRBD2 TRBV28 CASSLKIGTRYVEQYF TGTGCCAGCAGTTTAAAGATTGGGACTAGATACGTTGAGCAGTACTTC
13 TRBJ2-7 NA NA TRBV5-1 CASSLVGGYEQYF TGCGCCAGCAGCTTGGTGGGGGGATACGAGCAGTACTTC
14 TRBJ2-7 few TRBD2 TRBV7-2 CASSPRGGGPEQYF TGTGCCAGCAGCCCTCGGGGGGGAGGGCCCGAGCAGTACTTC
16 TRBJ1-5 NA NA TRBV5-4 CASSLTPGVFNQPQHF TGTGCCAGCAGCTTAACACCGGGGGTCTTCAATCAGCCCCAGCATTTT
13 TRBJ2-7 NA NA TRBV7-2 CASSLQADYEQYF TGTGCCAGCAGCTTACAGGCAGACTACGAGCAGTACTTC
16 TRBJ2-7 few TRBD2 TRBV15 CATSRTPGLEEYEQYF TGTGCCACCAGCAGAACCCCGGGACTAGAAGAATACGAGCAGTACTTC
15 TRBJ1-2 NA TRBD1 TRBV2 CASNLQGAANYGYTF TGTGCCAGCAACCTACAGGGGGCGGCTAACTATGGCTACACCTTC
14 TRBJ2-7 NA TRBD2 TRBV27 CASREGLPPYEQYF TGTGCCAGCAGAGAGGGACTACCTCCCTACGAGCAGTACTTC
15 TRBJ1-1 NA NA TRBV13 CASSLGLRGYTEAFF TGTGCCAGCAGCTTAGGCCTAAGGGGTTATACTGAAGCTTTCTTT
15 TRBJ2-7 once TRBD2 TRBV5-1 CASSLTSGFSYEQYF TGCGCCAGCAGCTTGACTAGCGGATTCTCCTACGAGCAGTACTTC
15 TRBJ2-7 NA NA TRBV5-1 CASSLATSGYYEQYF TGCGCCAGCAGCTTGGCCACAAGCGGCTACTACGAGCAGTACTTC
14 TRBJ2-7 NA TRBD2 TRBV28 CASRASGRYYEQYF TGTGCCAGCAGGGCTAGCGGGAGATACTACGAGCAGTACTTC
15 TRBJ1-1 NA NA TRBV28 CASSLIQDLWTEAFF TGTGCCAGCAGTTTGATCCAGGATCTGTGGACTGAAGCTTTCTTT
12 TRBJ1-2 NA NA TRBV2 CASNGRNYGYTF TGTGCCAGCAATGGGAGGAACTATGGCTACACCTTC
15 TRBJ2-5 few NA TRBV5-6 CASSLAGHTQETQYF TGTGCCAGCAGCTTGGCGGGACATACCCAAGAGACCCAGTACTTC
15 TRBJ1-2 NA TRBD1 TRBV4-3 CASSQDTRGPYGYTF TGCGCCAGCAGCCAAGATACCAGGGGGCCGTATGGCTACACCTTC
15 TRBJ2-2 once NA TRBV2 CASVTQGLNTGELFF TGTGCCAGCGTAACTCAGGGGTTGAACACCGGGGAGCTGTTTTTT
13 TRBJ2-5 NA NA TRBV9 CASSEGGTETQYF TGTGCCAGCAGTGAGGGAGGTACGGAGACCCAGTACTTC
15 TRBJ2-3 NA NA TRBV13 CASSDSRTGTDTQYF TGTGCCAGCAGCGACTCAAGGACTGGAACAGATACGCAGTATTTT
13 TRBJ1-1 NA NA TRBV30 CAWSLRVDTEAFF TGTGCCTGGAGTCTGCGGGTTGACACTGAAGCTTTCTTT
14 TRBJ2-1 NA TRBD2 TRBV4-3 CASSPSQTSGEQFF TGCGCCAGCAGCCCTTCTCAGACTAGCGGTGAGCAGTTCTTC